This TCR beta chain was observed in a study of early T cells in non-severe SARS-CoV-2 infection (dated by TCRdb to the early 2020s). Broadly, across the study: TCR sequencing used bulk RNA from unsorted whole blood, so alpha and beta chains could not be paired.

This was a case-control study nested in a cohort of healthcare workers in London, UK, who had nasopharyngeal swab PCR tests and blood samples taken every week. Healthcare workers were enrolled in the week of the UK lockdown, from 23 to 31 March 2020, and were followed every week for up to roughly 16 weeks. Overall study outcomes, separate from this receptor: VDJdb matching was skewed toward anti-spike CD8 responses and likely underestimated virus-specific expansions by missing private and CD4 specificities.

Sequences SGHTA (CDR1) and FQGNSA (CDR2) are obtained from the germline V gene. V drops 5 bases and J drops 7 bases, leaving 15 bases in between. Including the terminal cysteine and phenylalanine, the CDR3 comprises 13 residues. Only CDR3 DNA is held: 39 bases, read in frame from base 1. The receptor library was made with 5' RACE. Instrument used: NextSeq 500. Unique molecular identifiers were attached to individual cDNA molecules in the TCR library protocol so that sequencing error and PCR bias could be corrected. Both TCR alpha and beta chains were sequenced, and tight co-correlation was observed between alpha and beta sequence abundances in each sample. The source study handled its data this way. Decombinator V4 was used to perform V gene, J gene and CDR3 annotation of TCR sequences. TCRs were defined as expanded if a significant change between any two time points was detected under a Poisson model with p below 0.0001. TCR abundances were normalised to the total number of TCRs sequenced in each sample and reported as counts per million. MAIT TCRs were defined by TRAV1-2 paired with TRAJ12, TRAJ20 or TRAJ33, and iNKT TCRs by TRAV10 paired with TRAJ18. A search of VDJdb, accessed on 1 November 2021, was run for TCRs annotated to CMV, EBV and SARS-CoV-2, with TCRs annotated for multiple antigens excluded. The public reads were run again by TCRdb, first through fastp at Q25 and then through MiXCR, and only productive beta chains were kept. Identical CDR3 protein sequences are pooled into one entry, listed with their most common genes and DNA. It is TCRdb's table, rather than the study itself, that gives the V and J calls and clone size. This sample has some 59,000 distinct CDR3 sequences in its table, and approximately 10% of those were observed once. Jointly, the top ten make up roughly 4% of the sample.

With respect to this clonotype: The antigen it recognizes is unknown. No clone much larger than this one lies a single base away; base qualities are absent.

Material: whole blood, obtained at baseline. The TCR was taken from an adult who was a healthcare worker with PCR-confirmed SARS-CoV-2 infection or an uninfected control (not recorded which). The chain links TRBV7-2 with TRBJ2-7; tentative D gene TRBD2, with 6 bases matching. Here is the DNA: TGTGCCAGCAGCCAGGACTATTCCGGGGAGCAGTACTTC. Translated, this is CASSQDYSGEQYF.